This is a list of T cell receptor beta chains from one sample in a study of a mutant IDH1 vaccine in newly diagnosed glioma. Generated by immunoSEQ multiplex PCR, the TCRdb table keeps only in-frame clones and is missing some. The sample lists around 56,000 clones; about nine tenths were seen once. The input for sequencing was PBMCs, taken from a glioma patient treated with radiotherapy, temozolomide or both. The receptors shown here come from a man between 50 and 59 years old with glioma. Each CDR3 is given with its conserved first and last residue. D genes are given only for firm matches. A row's size may be missing; if present it is once, few, many or a size class.

>few|TRBJ1-1|TRBD1|13|TRBV2
CASKMDRGTEAFF
TGTGCCAGCAAGATGGACAGGGGCACTGAAGCTTTCTTT
>-|TRBJ2-3|TRBD1|14|TRBV5-1
CASSIGQGLSTQYF
TGCGCCAGCAGCATCGGACAGGGGCTTAGTACGCAGTATTTT
>-|TRBJ2-1|TRBD2|16|TRBV4-2
CASTRAFGGSGNEQFF
TGTGCCAGCACGAGGGCCTTCGGGGGGTCGGGAAATGAGCAGTTCTTC
>-|TRBJ1-3|-|12|TRBV4-1
CASSEEDYTIYF
TGCGCCAGCAGCGAGGAGGATTACACCATATATTTT
>-|TRBJ2-5|-|14|TRBV9
CASSVEQYQETQYF
TGTGCCAGCAGCGTAGAACAGTACCAAGAGACCCAGTACTTC
>-|TRBJ2-1|TRBD2|16|TRBV11-1
CASSLRLAGDHNEQFF
TGTGCCAGCAGCCTTAGACTAGCGGGGGACCACAATGAGCAGTTCTTC
>-|TRBJ1-1|TRBD1|15|TRBV6-6
CASSNHRGMNTEAFF
TGTGCCAGCAGTAACCACAGGGGAATGAACACTGAAGCTTTCTTT
>-|TRBJ2-7|TRBD1|14|TRBV6-5
CASKDRERAYEQYF
TGTGCCAGTAAGGACAGGGAACGGGCCTACGAGCAGTACTTC
>-|TRBJ2-3|-|12|TRBV10-3
CAISGSSETQYF
TGTGCCATCAGTGGAAGTTCGGAGACGCAGTATTTT
>-|TRBJ1-6|-|15|TRBV7-6
CASSLWARGNSPLHF
TGTGCCAGCAGTTTGTGGGCCCGTGGGAATTCACCCCTCCACTTT
>-|TRBJ2-7|-|13|TRBV6-1
CASSGDGRREQYF
TGTGCCAGCAGTGGGGACGGCCGTCGCGAGCAGTACTTC
>-|TRBJ2-3|-|13|TRBV6-5
CASPGFPTDTQYF
TGTGCCAGCCCAGGTTTTCCCACAGATACGCAGTATTTT
>once|TRBJ1-2|-|14|TRBV4-3
CASSQDRGLGGYTF
TGCGCCAGCAGCCAAGATAGGGGGTTGGGTGGCTACACCTTC
>few|TRBJ1-5|-|14|TRBV19
CASSIGNIHQPQHF
TGTGCCAGTAGTATTGGAAACATCCATCAGCCCCAGCATTTT
>-|TRBJ1-4|-|14|TRBV5-1
CASSWTEGSEKLFF
TGCGCCAGCAGCTGGACAGAGGGGTCTGAAAAACTGTTTTTT
>-|TRBJ1-6|-|12|TRBV5-4
CASSGRDSPLHF
TGTGCCAGCAGCGGGAGGGATTCACCCCTCCACTTT
>-|TRBJ2-1|TRBD2|16|TRBV18
CASSPLPTTSGTEQFF
TGTGCCAGCTCACCACTTCCTACCACTAGCGGGACTGAGCAGTTCTTC
>-|TRBJ2-1|TRBD2|14|TRBV7-2
CASSLWLAGTSWVF
TGTGCCAGCAGCTTATGGCTAGCGGGGACCTCCTGGGTCTTC
>-|TRBJ2-1|-|13|TRBV6-5
CASSYSIGNEQFF
TGTGCCAGCAGTTACTCTATAGGCAATGAGCAGTTCTTC
>-|TRBJ2-3|-|17|TRBV5-6
CASSLERGVTRLGTQYF
TGTGCCAGCAGCTTGGAGAGAGGAGTTACCCGCCTGGGTACGCAGTATTTT
>-|TRBJ1-1|-|15|TRBV5-1
CASSPNLGADTEAFF
TGCGCCAGCAGCCCAAATCTGGGGGCTGACACTGAAGCTTTCTTT
>-|TRBJ2-2|TRBD1|16|TRBV18
CASSQRTGINPGELFF
TGTGCCAGCTCTCAACGGACAGGGATAAATCCCGGGGAGCTGTTTTTT
>once|TRBJ2-7|-|15|TRBV7-2
CASSLQGIGYYEQYF
TGTGCCAGCAGCTTACAGGGGATAGGTTATTACGAGCAGTACTTC
>-|TRBJ1-1|-|15|TRBV11-2
CASSLMGGSNTEAFF
TGTGCCAGCAGCTTAATGGGGGGTTCGAACACTGAAGCTTTCTTT
>few|TRBJ2-3|TRBD2|18|TRBV29-1
CSVEVLAGAGWGTDTQYF
TGCAGCGTTGAAGTCCTAGCGGGAGCGGGTTGGGGCACAGATACGCAGTATTTT
>-|TRBJ2-2|-|15|TRBV7-9
CASSLALGYTGELFF
TGTGCCAGCAGCTTAGCGCTGGGTTACACCGGGGAGCTGTTTTTT
>-|TRBJ2-1|TRBD1|15|TRBV4-3
CASSPGTGIYNEQFF
TGCGCCAGCAGCCCCGGGACAGGGATTTACAATGAGCAGTTCTTC
>-|TRBJ2-3|TRBD1|16|TRBV7-8
CASSNRQGSIADTQYF
TGTGCCAGCAGCAATAGACAGGGGTCTATTGCAGATACGCAGTATTTT
>-|TRBJ1-4|TRBD1|15|TRBV7-9
CASSPQTGLGEKLFF
TGTGCCAGCAGCCCCCAGACAGGGCTGGGAGAAAAACTGTTTTTT
>-|TRBJ2-7|-|14|TRBV5-4
CASSLIVGDVEQYF
TGTGCCAGCAGCTTAATAGTGGGGGACGTCGAGCAGTACTTC
>-|TRBJ2-7|-|16|TRBV4-1
CASSQDPGGRYYEQYF
TGCGCCAGCAGCCAAGATCCTGGTGGCAGGTACTACGAGCAGTACTTC
>-|TRBJ1-2|TRBD1|12|TRBV29-1
CSALTGVYGYTF
TGCAGCGCCCTGACAGGGGTCTATGGCTACACCTTC
>-|TRBJ2-7|TRBD2|14|TRBV29-1
CSVAAGARPYEQYF
TGCAGCGTTGCAGCGGGAGCTCGGCCATACGAGCAGTACTTC
>-|TRBJ2-7|-|15|TRBV27
CASGRYDPDSYEQYF
TGTGCCAGCGGTAGGTATGATCCCGATTCCTACGAGCAGTACTTC
>-|TRBJ2-3|-|15|TRBV15
CATSREQGFTDTQYF
TGTGCCACCAGCAGAGAACAGGGTTTCACAGATACGCAGTATTTT
>-|TRBJ1-3|-|14|TRBV6-1
CASHRDFSGNTIYF
TGTGCCAGTCACAGGGACTTCTCTGGAAACACCATATATTTT
>-|TRBJ2-2|-|14|TRBV7-2
CASSLVAGTGELFF
TGTGCCAGCAGCTTAGTAGCCGGAACCGGGGAGCTGTTTTTT
>-|TRBJ1-6|-|15|TRBV9
CASSVEGVANSPLHF
TGTGCCAGCAGCGTAGAAGGGGTGGCTAATTCACCCCTCCACTTT
>-|TRBJ1-5|-|13|TRBV6-1
CASFTGWDQPQHF
TGTGCCAGCTTTACGGGGTGGGATCAGCCCCAGCATTTT
>-|TRBJ2-2|-|12|TRBV19
CASSPGTGELFF
TGTGCCAGTAGCCCAGGGACCGGGGAGCTGTTTTTT